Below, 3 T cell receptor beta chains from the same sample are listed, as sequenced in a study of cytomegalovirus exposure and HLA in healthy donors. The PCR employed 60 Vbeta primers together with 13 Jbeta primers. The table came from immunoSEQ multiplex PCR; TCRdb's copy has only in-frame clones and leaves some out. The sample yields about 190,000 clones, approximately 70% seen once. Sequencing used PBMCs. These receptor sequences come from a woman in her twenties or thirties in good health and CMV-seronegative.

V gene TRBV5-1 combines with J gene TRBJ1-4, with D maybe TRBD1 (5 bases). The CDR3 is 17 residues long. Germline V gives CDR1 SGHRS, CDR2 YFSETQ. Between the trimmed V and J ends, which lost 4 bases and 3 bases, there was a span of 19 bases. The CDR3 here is CASSIGHGVNSNEKLFF. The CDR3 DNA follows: TGCGCCAGCAGCATAGGACACGGCGTCAACTCTAATGAAAAACTGTTTTTT. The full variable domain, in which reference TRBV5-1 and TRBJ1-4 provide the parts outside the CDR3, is KAGVTQTPRYLIKTRGQQVTLSCSPISGHRSVSWYQQTPGQGLQFLFEYFSETQRNKGNFPGRFSGRQFSNSRSEMNVSTLELGDSALYLCASSIGHGVNSNEKLFFGSGTQLSVL.

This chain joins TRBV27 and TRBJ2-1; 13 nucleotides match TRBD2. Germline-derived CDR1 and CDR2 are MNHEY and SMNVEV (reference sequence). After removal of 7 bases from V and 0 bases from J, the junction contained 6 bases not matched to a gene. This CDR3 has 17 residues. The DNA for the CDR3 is TGTGCCAGCACGGGACTAGCGGGGCCCCGCTCCTACAATGAGCAGTTCTTC. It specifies CASTGLAGPRSYNEQFF.

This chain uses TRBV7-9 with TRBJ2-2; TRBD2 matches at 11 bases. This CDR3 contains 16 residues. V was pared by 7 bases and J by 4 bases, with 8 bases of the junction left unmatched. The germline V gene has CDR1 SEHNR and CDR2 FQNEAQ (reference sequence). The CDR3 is CASNYGLAGVTGELFF. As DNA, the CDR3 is TGTGCCAGCAACTACGGACTAGCGGGTGTCACCGGGGAGCTGTTTTTT.